The 29 T cell receptor beta chains below were found in one sample sequenced in a study of cytotoxic CD8 clonotypes in ibrutinib-treated CLL. Libraries were prepared by immunoSEQ multiplex PCR; TCRdb keeps only in-frame clonotypes and omits some of them. The repertoire consists of under 150,000 clones, with around 84% occurring once and the leading ten covering 3% to 4%. Material: PBMCs, obtained after 24 months of ibrutinib treatment. These receptors were collected from a human donor with chronic lymphocytic leukemia.

The V and J genes are TRBV7-8 and TRBJ1-1; D call uncertain. Germline-derived CDR1 and CDR2 are SGHVS and FQNEAQ. The ends were cut back, 2 bases at V and 1 base at J, with 11 bases in the middle. This CDR3 is built from 15 residues. The CDR3 loop reads CASSLPPRPNTEAFF. The DNA for the CDR3 is TGTGCCAGCAGCTTACCCCCCAGACCGAACACTGAAGCTTTCTTT.

The chain carries TRBV10-1 and TRBJ2-7, with TRBD2 matching 8 bases. The CDR3 totals 13 residues. Trimming at V came to 8 bases and at J to 7 bases, leaving 10 bases not matched to a gene. CDR1 is WNHNN and CDR2 is SYGVQD in the germline V gene (reference sequence). The CDR3 here is CASGPSGSPEQYF. CDR3 DNA: TGCGCCAGCGGGCCTAGCGGGTCCCCAGAGCAGTACTTC.

The chain employs TRBV30 and TRBJ1-1; D remains unclear. Germline values: CDR1 GTSNPN, CDR2 SVGIG (reference sequence). Trimming stripped 0 bases from V and 0 bases from J, with 8 bases between. There are 14 residues in the CDR3. The CDR3 DNA reads as TGTGCCTGGAGTGTGAAGGGTATGAACACTGAAGCTTTCTTT. Encoded protein: CAWSVKGMNTEAFF.

V usage is TRBV4-3 and J usage is TRBJ1-5; D ambiguous. Germline V gene lookup returns CDR1 LGHNA and CDR2 YSLEER. The V gene lost 1 base and the J gene lost 6 bases, with 10 bases spanning the gap. This CDR3 spans 14 amino acids. CDR3 residues: CASSQALGSQPQHF. The DNA for the CDR3 is TGCGCCAGCAGCCAAGCGCTCGGGTCTCAGCCCCAGCATTTT.

The chain is built from TRBV7-2 and TRBJ2-1, with D possibly TRBD1 on 6 matching bases. Trimming stripped 4 bases from V and 1 base from J, with 11 bases between. Per the germline V gene, CDR1 is SGHTA and CDR2 is FQGNSA. The CDR3 runs 15 residues. The CDR3 loop reads CASSWTEASYNEQFF. The CDR3 DNA follows: TGTGCCAGCAGCTGGACAGAAGCTTCCTACAATGAGCAGTTCTTC.

This clone has only one observation. This rearrangement joins TRBV7-9 to TRBJ2-3; the match to TRBD1 covers 8 bases. The length of the CDR3 is 15 residues. The V and J ends lost 5 bases and 0 bases, in that order; junction bases with no gene match: 4. In germline, CDR1 is SEHNR, CDR2 FQNEAQ (reference sequence). DNA of the CDR3: TGTGCCAGCAGCCTCAGGACAGGGAGCACAGATACGCAGTATTTT. It specifies CASSLRTGSTDTQYF.

V is TRBV30 and J is TRBJ1-3; 8 nucleotides match TRBD1. The V segment lost 3 bases and the J segment 6 bases; nucleotides outside the gene matches: 13. This CDR3 is 16 amino acids long. Germline CDR1 GTSNPN, CDR2 SVGIG (reference sequence). CDR3 DNA sequence: TGTGCCTGGAGCCCCGTTCGGGCAGGGGGCCAAAACACCATATATTTT. As protein: CAWSPVRAGGQNTIYF.

The V gene is TRBV14, the J gene TRBJ2-7; D call uncertain. CDR3 length: 13 amino acids. Germline V gives CDR1 SGHDN, CDR2 FVKESK. V shed 1 base and J shed 3 bases, with 7 bases lying between them. The CDR3 sequence: CASSQVSGYEQYF. The CDR3 DNA reads as TGTGCCAGCAGCCAAGTCAGTGGCTACGAGCAGTACTTC. The variable domain in full, completed from reference TRBV14 and TRBJ2-7, reads EAGVTQFPSHSVIEKGQTVTLRCDPISGHDNLYWYRRVMGKEIKFLLHFVKESKQDESGMPNNRFLAERTGGTYSTLKVQPAELEDSGVYFCASSQVSGYEQYFGPGTRLTVT.

The chain joins TRBV7-2 to TRBJ1-2; the match to TRBD1 covers 9 bases. Unmatched junction bases numbered 4, after V lost 2 bases and J lost 3 bases. The CDR3 covers 15 residues. Looked up from germline, CDR1 is SGHTA and CDR2 is FQGNSA. This CDR3 reads CASSLYTGGYYGYTF. The CDR3 DNA is TGTGCCAGCAGCTTATATACAGGGGGCTACTATGGCTACACCTTC.

This sequence joins TRBV28 and TRBJ1-4; TRBD1 aligns across 7 bases. This CDR3 is 16 amino acids long. Germline CDR1 and CDR2: MDHEN and SYDVKM. The V and J ends lost 3 bases and 0 bases, in that order; junction bases with no gene match: 4. The CDR3 reads CASSLEGATTNEKLFF. The CDR3 region has the DNA TGTGCCAGCAGTTTGGAGGGGGCAACAACTAATGAAAAACTGTTTTTT.

The chain has TRBV6-6 and TRBJ1-2; D gene unclear. CDR1 and CDR2 (germline): MNHNY, SVGAGI (reference sequence). Trimming cost V 8 bases and J 6 bases, with 16 bases left between them. The CDR3 sequence is 13 residues long. The CDR3 coding sequence is TGTGCCAGCCGCCGCGCGTTGGATGATGGCTACACCTTC. Its translation is CASRRALDDGYTF.

This clone appeared a few times. This chain connects TRBV7-2 to TRBJ1-2; perhaps TRBD1 as D (5 bases). The CDR3 is 14 amino acids. Trimming shortened V by 3 bases and J by 5 bases, and 13 bases separated the two germline ends. Germline V lookup: CDR1 SGHTA, CDR2 FQGNSA. The CDR3 region has the DNA TGTGCCAGCAGCTTGGGGGGAAAAGATTATGGCTACACCTTC. Its protein is CASSLGGKDYGYTF.

The chain combines TRBV11-2 with TRBJ2-5, with 7 bases aligning to TRBD2. With V trimmed by 2 bases and J by 1 base, 7 bases remained unmatched. Looked up from germline, CDR1 is SGHAT and CDR2 is FQNNGV. This CDR3 contains 16 residues. This CDR3 is CASSLLGGTPQETQYF. The CDR3 nucleotides are TGTGCCAGCAGCTTACTCGGGGGGACCCCCCAAGAGACCCAGTACTTC.

The V gene is TRBV7-2, the J gene TRBJ2-3, with 15 bases that match TRBD2. CDR1 SGHTA and CDR2 FQGNSA come from the germline V gene. The J segment lost 6 bases and the V segment lost 5 bases, leaving 3 bases of the junction unmatched. The CDR3 contains 15 residues. CDR3 in amino acids: CASSGLAGGSDTQYF. The CDR3 bases are TGTGCCAGCAGCGGACTAGCGGGGGGGTCGGATACGCAGTATTTT.

The CDR3 is CASSYRGGGEKLFF. For the CDR3, the DNA is TGTGCCAGCAGTTACAGGGGCGGGGGTGAAAAACTGTTTTTT. This chain links TRBV6-6 with TRBJ1-4, with D maybe TRBD1 (5 bases). CDR3 size: 14 residues. V was pared by 2 bases and J by 7 bases, with 11 bases between. Per the germline V gene, CDR1 is MNHNY and CDR2 is SVGAGI (reference sequence).

The J gene is TRBJ2-5, the V gene TRBV7-2; D is undetermined. CDR3 length equals 14 residues. Germline V gives CDR1 SGHTA, CDR2 FQGNSA. Trimming stripped 0 bases from V and 4 bases from J, with 9 bases between. The CDR3 spells CASSLAYPGETQYF. In DNA form, the CDR3 reads TGTGCCAGCAGCTTAGCCTACCCCGGAGAGACCCAGTACTTC.

Here the CDR3 reads CATKAGGSTDTQYF. The CDR3 DNA is TGTGCCACAAAAGCGGGGGGAAGCACAGATACGCAGTATTTT. This rearrangement joins TRBV19 to TRBJ2-3, with 9 bases that match TRBD2. The V and J ends lost 10 bases and 0 bases, in that order; junction bases with no gene match: 5. CDR1 and CDR2 (germline): LNHDA, SQIVND (reference sequence). CDR3 size: 14 residues.

V and J are TRBV19 and TRBJ2-2, with TRBD2 matching 8 bases. The ends lost 6 bases at V and 0 bases at J; junction bases unmatched: 6. The CDR3 spans 16 residues. From germline, CDR1 is LNHDA and CDR2 SQIVND (reference sequence). The CDR3 region has the DNA TGTGCCAGTAGCCAGAGCGGGGGCGCGAACACCGGGGAGCTGTTTTTT. It specifies CASSQSGGANTGELFF.

Only one count was recorded for this clone. V gene TRBV7-2 combines with J gene TRBJ2-5; 9 bases agree with TRBD2. Germline-derived CDR1 and CDR2 are SGHTA and FQGNSA. With V trimmed by 3 bases and J by 1 base, 3 bases remained unmatched. CDR3 length: 15 residues. Here the CDR3 reads CASSFPAGGQETQYF. Written as DNA, the CDR3 is TGTGCCAGCAGCTTTCCAGCGGGGGGCCAAGAGACCCAGTACTTC.

This chain joins TRBV30 and TRBJ1-5; unclear D gene. The germline V gene has CDR1 GTSNPN and CDR2 SVGIG (reference sequence). CDR3 length equals 15 residues. The V gene lost 2 bases and the J gene lost 2 bases, with 13 bases spanning the gap. CDR3: CAWSQVGVGNQPQHF. The CDR3 DNA sequence: TGTGCCTGGAGTCAGGTCGGGGTTGGCAATCAGCCCCAGCATTTT.

There are a few counts of this clone. The chain carries TRBV4-3 and TRBJ1-1; D not certain. The CDR3 length is 14 residues. Germline V CDR1 and CDR2: LGHNA, YSLEER. V was pared by 0 bases and J by 0 bases, with 5 bases between. The CDR3 DNA sequence: TGCGCCAGCAGCCAAGAAGCAGTGAACACTGAAGCTTTCTTT. It codes for CASSQEAVNTEAFF.

The chain carries TRBV6-5 and TRBJ1-3; D is unresolved. V was clipped by 0 bases and J by 3 bases, with 3 bases between them. CDR1 and CDR2 from the germline V gene are MNHEY and SVGAGI. This CDR3 spans 13 amino acids. CDR3 protein: CASSYSIGNTIYF. CDR3 coding DNA: TGTGCCAGCAGTTACTCGATTGGAAACACCATATATTTT.

The chain employs TRBV28 and TRBJ1-3; a weak D match, TRBD1 (6 bases). The V gene lost 4 bases and the J gene lost 2 bases, with 9 bases spanning the gap. The CDR3 extends over 14 amino acids. Germline loops: CDR1 MDHEN, CDR2 SYDVKM. The CDR3 region is CASSSSGAGNTIYF. The CDR3 DNA sequence: TGTGCCAGCAGTTCCTCAGGGGCTGGAAACACCATATATTTT.

This clone showed up just once. This chain joins TRBV15 and TRBJ1-6; D might be TRBD1 (5 bases). V dropped 1 base and J dropped 7 bases, with 8 bases sitting between them. This CDR3 spans 14 amino acids. CDR1 and CDR2 (germline): LNHNV, YYDKDF (reference sequence). Written as DNA, the CDR3 is TGTGCCACCAGCAGAGGGGGCCAGAATTCACCCCTCCACTTT. It codes for CATSRGGQNSPLHF.

This clone was detected a few times. The chain has TRBV19 and TRBJ1-1, with 8 bases identical to TRBD1. The trim removed 6 bases at V and 6 bases at J, leaving 18 bases unmatched. There are 17 residues in the CDR3. CDR1 is LNHDA, CDR2 SQIVND, per germline (reference sequence). CDR3 bases: TGTGCCAGTAGCATTCACCTCTGGACAGGGAGTCCCCCTGAAGCTTTCTTT. This codes for CASSIHLWTGSPPEAFF.

The genes are TRBV7-2 and TRBJ2-5; D unclear. CDR3 length: 14 amino acids. Germline CDR1 and CDR2: SGHTA and FQGNSA. V dropped 5 bases and J dropped 4 bases, with 14 bases sitting between them. The CDR3 DNA sequence: TGTGCCAGCAGCCCGCCCGGACCGGTAGAGACCCAGTACTTC. Residues: CASSPPGPVETQYF.

This rearrangement joins TRBV25-1 to TRBJ1-2, with D tentatively TRBD1 (6 bases). This CDR3 has 14 residues. Germline CDR1 reads MGHDK; CDR2 reads SYGVNS. Trimming removed 5 bases from V and 2 bases from J, with 12 bases in between. The CDR3 nucleotides read TGTGCCAGCAGTTCGCCAGGGGAAAACTATGGCTACACCTTC. Its translation is CASSSPGENYGYTF.

This CDR3 is CASSPLGGNMYNEQFF. Written as DNA, the CDR3 is TGTGCCAGCAGCCCCCTGGGGGGGAACATGTACAATGAGCAGTTCTTC. The chain combines TRBV9 with TRBJ2-1, with TRBD2 matching over 7 bases. The CDR3 length is 16 residues. The J segment lost 4 bases and the V segment lost 4 bases, leaving 11 bases of the junction unmatched. Germline V gene lookup returns CDR1 SGDLS and CDR2 YYNGEE.

The chain carries TRBV6-5 and TRBJ2-3; 7 positions match TRBD1. The CDR3 consists of 13 residues. V lost 2 bases, J lost 5 bases, and 1 base stayed unmatched. CDR1 and CDR2 (germline): MNHEY, SVGAGI. The CDR3 is CASSYGQEDTQYF. CDR3 coding DNA: TGTGCCAGCAGTTACGGACAGGAAGATACGCAGTATTTT.